This T cell receptor (beta chain) stems from a study of blood T cell repertoires in COVID-19. Study information: Collection of acute and convalescent COVID-19 samples took place in the United States, Italy and Spain. T cells, B-cell-depleted T cells, or PBMCs supplied cDNA or gDNA.

Germline assignment: CDR1 KGHDR and CDR2 SFDVKD. CDR3 size: 19 residues. Unmatched junction bases numbered 17, after V lost 4 bases and J lost 4 bases. Original handling: Amplified reference gene primers provided the basis for estimating nucleated cell counts. Profiling relied on immunoSEQ multiplex PCR, and the TCRdb table lists in-frame clones only, not all of them. That table is the source of V, J and clone size, and D and trimming were worked out from the DNA. The data contain 200,000 to 250,000 clones, 80% to 90% of them singletons. What was sequenced was peripheral blood. This chain connects TRBV24-1 to TRBJ2-1, with TRBD2 matching 8 bases. This clonotype was obtained from a man between 60 and 70 years old with acute or convalescent COVID-19. The CDR3 loop reads CATSDPIAGLPGGYNEQFF. CDR3 nucleotides: TGTGCCACCAGTGACCCAATAGCGGGACTCCCCGGAGGGTACAATGAGCAGTTCTTC.